The 2 T cell receptor beta chains reported below all come from one sample, sequenced in a study of radiotherapy plus CTLA-4 blockade in lung cancer. Method: immunoSEQ multiplex PCR; TCRdb's copy keeps in-frame clones and lacks some. The sample contains roughly 88,000 clones, under 90% of which appear only once. The sequenced sample was peripheral blood, obtained from a patient treated with radiotherapy plus ipilimumab. These receptors came from a human donor with non-small cell lung cancer who had stable disease on radiotherapy plus ipilimumab.

The J gene is TRBJ2-5, the V gene TRBV7-2; no clear D. Trimming pared 5 bases from V and 2 bases from J, leaving 6 bases between. The germline V gene encodes CDR1 SGHTA and CDR2 FQGNSA. This CDR3 is 12 amino acids long. Here the CDR3 DNA reads TGTGCCAGCAGCCGTTTTCAAGAGACCCAGTACTTC. Translated, it gives CASSRFQETQYF.

The V call is TRBV6-6, the J call TRBJ2-5, with D maybe TRBD1 (6 bases). The CDR3 spans 14 residues. Trimming pared 5 bases from V and 1 base from J, leaving 11 bases between. The germline gives CDR1 MNHNY, CDR2 SVGAGI (reference sequence). The chain's CDR3 is CASSDDRIQETQYF. The CDR3 nucleotides read TGTGCCAGCAGTGACGACAGGATCCAAGAGACCCAGTACTTC.